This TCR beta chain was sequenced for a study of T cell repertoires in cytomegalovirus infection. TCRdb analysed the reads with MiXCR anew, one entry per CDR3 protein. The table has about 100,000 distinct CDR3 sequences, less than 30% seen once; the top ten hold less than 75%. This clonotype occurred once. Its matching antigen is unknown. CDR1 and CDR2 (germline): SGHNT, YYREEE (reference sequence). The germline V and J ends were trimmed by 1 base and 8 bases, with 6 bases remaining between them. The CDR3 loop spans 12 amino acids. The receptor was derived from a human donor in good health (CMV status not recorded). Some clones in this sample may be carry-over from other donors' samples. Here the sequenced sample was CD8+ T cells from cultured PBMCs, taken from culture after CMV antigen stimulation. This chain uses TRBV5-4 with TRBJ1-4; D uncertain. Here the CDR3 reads CASSLFGEKLFF. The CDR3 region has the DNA TGTGCCAGCAGCTTGTTCGGCGAAAAACTGTTTTTT.